This T cell receptor beta chain was captured by sequencing in a study of CD8 T cells in ankylosing spondylitis. This clonotype showed up many times. The antigen is unknown. Germline V gene sequence: CDR1 SEHNR, CDR2 FQNEAQ (reference sequence). V dropped 1 base and J dropped 7 bases, with 19 bases sitting between them. The CDR3 runs 16 residues. Findings of the study overall: It appeared that ankylosing spondylitis blood was characterized by a TCR beta motif of fewer than ten highly homologous variants.

With molecular barcodes, quantitative 5'-RACE was used to make the TCR beta libraries. TCRdb re-derived calls from the 5' RACE reads in MiXCR, one entry per CDR3 protein. The sample records fewer than 200,000 distinct CDR3 sequences, roughly 18% being singletons. J is TRBJ1-1 and V is TRBV7-9; D ambiguous. This receptor was taken from a male donor with ankylosing spondylitis or in good health (not recorded which). The specimen sequenced was blood, either unsorted or a sorted T cell fraction (not recorded which). In DNA, the CDR3 is TGTGCCAGCAGCTTAGGAAGTGTATCGTCCCCGGTTGAAGCTTTCTTT. It translates to CASSLGSVSSPVEAFF.